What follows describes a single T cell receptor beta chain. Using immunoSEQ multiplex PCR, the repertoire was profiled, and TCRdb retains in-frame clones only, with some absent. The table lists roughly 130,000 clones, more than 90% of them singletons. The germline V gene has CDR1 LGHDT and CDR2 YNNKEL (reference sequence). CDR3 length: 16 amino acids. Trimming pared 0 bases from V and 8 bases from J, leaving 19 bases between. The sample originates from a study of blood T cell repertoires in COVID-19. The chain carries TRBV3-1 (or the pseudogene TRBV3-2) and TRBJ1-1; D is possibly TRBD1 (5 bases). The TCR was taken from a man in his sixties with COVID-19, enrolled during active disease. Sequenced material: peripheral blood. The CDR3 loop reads CASSQDPGRVFGEAFF. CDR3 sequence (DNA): TGTGCCAGCAGCCAAGATCCGGGCAGGGTTTTTGGGGAAGCTTTCTTT.